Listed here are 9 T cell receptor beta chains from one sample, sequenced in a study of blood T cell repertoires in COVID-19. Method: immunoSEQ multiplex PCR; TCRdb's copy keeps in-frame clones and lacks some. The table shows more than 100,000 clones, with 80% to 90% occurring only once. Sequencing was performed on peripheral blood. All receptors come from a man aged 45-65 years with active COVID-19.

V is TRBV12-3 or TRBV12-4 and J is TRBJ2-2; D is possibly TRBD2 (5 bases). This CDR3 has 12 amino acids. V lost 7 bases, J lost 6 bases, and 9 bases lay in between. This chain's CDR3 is CASTTEAGELFF. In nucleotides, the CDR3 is TGTGCCAGCACCACGGAGGCCGGGGAGCTGTTTTTT.

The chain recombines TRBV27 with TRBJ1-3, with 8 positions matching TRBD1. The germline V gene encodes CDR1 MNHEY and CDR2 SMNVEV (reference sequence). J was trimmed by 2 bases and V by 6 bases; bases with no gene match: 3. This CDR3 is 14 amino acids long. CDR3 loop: CASSPQGAGNTIYF. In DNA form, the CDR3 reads TGTGCCAGCAGCCCACAGGGGGCTGGAAACACCATATATTTT.

The CDR3 DNA sequence: TGTGCCAGCAGTAACGACCCCGGCAGGTACAATGAGCAGTTCTTC. Translation: CASSNDPGRYNEQFF. The chain uses TRBV6-5 and TRBJ2-1, with D unresolved. V was pared by 5 bases and J by 4 bases, with 15 bases between. The V gene's germline CDR1 is MNHEY and CDR2 SVGAGI. The CDR3 covers 15 residues.

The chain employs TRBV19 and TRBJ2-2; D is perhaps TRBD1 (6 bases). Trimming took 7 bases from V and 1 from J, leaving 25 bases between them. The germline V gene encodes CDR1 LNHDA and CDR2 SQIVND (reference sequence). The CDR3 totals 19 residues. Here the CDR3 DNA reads TGTGCCAGTATGCGAACTCTGGTCAGGGGTAGAATGAACACCGGGGAGCTGTTTTTT. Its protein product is CASMRTLVRGRMNTGELFF.

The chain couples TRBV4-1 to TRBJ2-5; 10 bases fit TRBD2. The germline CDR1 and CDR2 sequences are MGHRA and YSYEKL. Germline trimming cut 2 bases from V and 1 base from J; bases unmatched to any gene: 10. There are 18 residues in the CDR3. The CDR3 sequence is CASSQYLRLAGAQETQYF. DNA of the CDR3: TGCGCCAGCAGCCAATACCTTAGGCTAGCGGGGGCCCAAGAGACCCAGTACTTC.

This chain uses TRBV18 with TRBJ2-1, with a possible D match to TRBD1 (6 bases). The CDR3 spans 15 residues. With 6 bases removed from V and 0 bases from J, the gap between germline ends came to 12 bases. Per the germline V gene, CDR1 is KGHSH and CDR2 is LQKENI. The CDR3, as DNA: TGTGCCAGCTCCGTTTCGACAGGCTCCTACAATGAGCAGTTCTTC. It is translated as CASSVSTGSYNEQFF.

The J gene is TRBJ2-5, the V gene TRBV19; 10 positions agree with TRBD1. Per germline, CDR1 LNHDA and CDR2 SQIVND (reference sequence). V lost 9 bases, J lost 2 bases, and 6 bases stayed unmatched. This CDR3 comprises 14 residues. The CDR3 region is CASGDRGLQETQYF. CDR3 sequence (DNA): TGTGCCAGCGGAGACAGGGGGCTACAAGAGACCCAGTACTTC.

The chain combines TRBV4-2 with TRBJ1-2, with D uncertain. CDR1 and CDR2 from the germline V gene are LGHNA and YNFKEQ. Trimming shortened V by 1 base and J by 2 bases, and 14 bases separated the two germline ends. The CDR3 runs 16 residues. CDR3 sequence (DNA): TGTGCCAGCAGCCAAGTTGGCGGGCAGCCCAACTATGGCTACACCTTC. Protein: CASSQVGGQPNYGYTF.

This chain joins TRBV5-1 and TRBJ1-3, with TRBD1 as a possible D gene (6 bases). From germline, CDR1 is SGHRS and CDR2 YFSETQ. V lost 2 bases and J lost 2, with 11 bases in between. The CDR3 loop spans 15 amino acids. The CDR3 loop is CASSLGGQPGNTIYF. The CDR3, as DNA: TGCGCCAGCAGCTTAGGGGGACAACCTGGAAACACCATATATTTT.